The 8 T cell receptor beta chains given below trace back to one sample, sequenced in a study of OX40 agonist ivuxolimab in advanced cancers. The method was immunoSEQ multiplex PCR; TCRdb's version includes in-frame clones alone and lacks a portion of them. The table has fewer than 90,000 clones, about 89% seen once. Sequences were derived from CD4+ or CD8+ T cells sorted from blood, sampled in a trial of the OX40 agonist ivuxolimab. The receptor source for this set is an adult with an advanced solid tumor such as melanoma, head and neck, liver or kidney cancer.

This clone turned up a few times. The chain is built from TRBV10-3 and TRBJ1-1; D is unclear. Trimming removed 3 bases at V and 10 bases at J, with 9 bases between. The CDR3 spans 11 residues. The germline V gene has CDR1 ENHRY and CDR2 SYGVKD. The CDR3 nucleotides are TGTGCCATCAGTGAAGGAAGCGGAGCTTTCTTT. Its protein product is CAISEGSGAFF.

This chain connects TRBV30 to TRBJ2-5, with 9 bases lining up with TRBD2. The CDR3 is 15 amino acids. J lost 5 bases, V lost 3 bases, and 10 bases had no gene match. Looked up from germline, CDR1 is GTSNPN and CDR2 is SVGIG (reference sequence). The CDR3 region has the DNA TGTGCCTGGAGCCCTTCAGCGGGAGGCGGGGAGACCCAGTACTTC. It codes for CAWSPSAGGGETQYF.

J is TRBJ2-3 and V is TRBV5-4; no firm D call. The germline V gene encodes CDR1 SGHNT and CDR2 YYREEE (reference sequence). CDR3 length: 14 residues. Trimming shortened V by 5 bases and J by 0 bases, and 10 bases separated the two germline ends. CDR3 in amino acids: CASRAELSTDTQYF. Written as DNA, the CDR3 is TGTGCCAGCAGGGCGGAGCTGAGCACAGATACGCAGTATTTT. Drawing the rest from reference TRBV5-4 and TRBJ2-3, the complete variable domain is ETGVTQSPTHLIKTRGQQVTLRCSSQSGHNTVSWYQQALGQGPQFIFQYYREEENGRGNFPPRFSGLQFPNYSSELNVNALELDDSALYLCASRAELSTDTQYFGPGTRLTVL.

The chain is built from TRBV5-1 and TRBJ2-5; 11 bases fit TRBD2. The DNA end is a closer match to TRBJ2-7, so the J assignment may be wrong. This CDR3 has 17 residues. Germline-derived CDR1 and CDR2 are SGHRS and YFSETQ. The CDR3 DNA sequence: TGCGCCAGCAGCTTGGGTTCTTTAGCGGGAGGGCTCAACGAGCAGTACTTC. Translating it yields CASSLGSLAGGLNEQYF.

The CDR3 here is CASTRGSWGEKLFF. The CDR3 DNA reads TGTGCCAGCACCCGGGGGAGTTGGGGTGAAAAACTGTTTTTT. This chain joins TRBV6-1 and TRBJ1-4, with D possibly matching TRBD1 (5 bases). CDR3 length: 14 residues. CDR1 and CDR2 from the germline V gene are MNHNS and SASEGT. Trimming cost V 7 bases and J 7 bases, with 16 bases left between them.

This clone was counted once. This chain links TRBV7-3 with TRBJ2-2; TRBD2 agrees at 9 bases. Unmatched junction bases numbered 3, after V lost 6 bases and J lost 4 bases. The CDR3 totals 14 residues. The germline V gene has CDR1 SGHTA and CDR2 FQGTGA. DNA for the CDR3: TGTGCCAGCAGTTCAGCGGGAGGCACCGGGGAGCTGTTTTTT. The encoded protein is CASSSAGGTGELFF. The whole variable domain, filled in from reference TRBV7-3 and TRBJ2-2, reads GAGVSQTPSNKVTEKGKYVELRCDPISGHTALYWYRQSLGQGPEFLIYFQGTGAADDSGLPNDRFFAVRPEGSVSTLKIQRTERGDSAVYLCASSSAGGTGELFFGEGSRLTVL.

The chain joins TRBV5-6 to TRBJ1-6; D is undetermined. The CDR3 consists of 18 residues. Between the trimmed V and J ends, which lost 3 bases and 0 bases, there was a span of 16 bases. Per the germline V gene, CDR1 is SGHDT and CDR2 is YYEEEE. CDR3 nucleotide sequence: TGTGCCAGCAGCTATATATGGACGGAGAGCTCCTATAATTCACCCCTCCACTTT. This codes for CASSYIWTESSYNSPLHF.

The chain combines TRBV5-4 with TRBJ2-7; no definite D call. Trimming cost V 0 bases and J 5 bases, with 9 bases left between them. The CDR3 totals 13 residues. Germline V gene data show CDR1 as SGHNT and CDR2 as YYREEE (reference sequence). The CDR3 nucleotides read TGTGCCAGCAGCTTGGGTCAGGACCACGAGCAGTACTTC. It yields the protein CASSLGQDHEQYF.